What follows are 15 T cell receptor beta chains derived from one specimen sequenced in a study of blood T cell repertoires in COVID-19. Profiling relied on immunoSEQ multiplex PCR, and the TCRdb table lists in-frame clones only, not all of them. The sample comprises 110,000 or so clones, roughly 85% of which are singletons, and about 13% rests with the top ten. The material sequenced was peripheral blood. The receptor source for this set is a human donor in a cohort sampled during active COVID-19.

The chain is built from TRBV13 and TRBJ1-3, with unresolved D. V was shortened by 3 bases and J by 4 bases, with 13 bases between the two germline ends. This CDR3 region has 15 residues. The germline gives CDR1 PRHDT, CDR2 FYEKMQ (reference sequence). In DNA form, the CDR3 reads TGTGCCAGCAGCTTTCCGGGGAGAGACGGAAACACCATATATTTT. Translation: CASSFPGRDGNTIYF.

The V call is TRBV5-1, the J call TRBJ2-7, with D possibly matching TRBD1 (6 bases). The CDR3 sequence is 14 residues long. Trimming cost V 2 bases and J 1 base, with 10 bases left between them. In germline, CDR1 is SGHRS, CDR2 YFSETQ. For the CDR3, the DNA is TGCGCCAGCAGCTTTCGGACAGAGTCCTACGAGCAGTACTTC. It translates to CASSFRTESYEQYF.

The V call is TRBV5-4, the J call TRBJ2-3; 9 bases map to TRBD2. Trimming cost V 4 bases and J 5 bases; bases outside gene matches: 11. Germline CDR1 reads SGHNT; CDR2 reads YYREEE (reference sequence). CDR3 length: 16 residues. The DNA of the CDR3 is TGTGCCAGCAGCAAGGGACTAGCAGGTAGTATAGATACGCAGTATTTT. This codes for CASSKGLAGSIDTQYF.

V and J are TRBV5-5 and TRBJ1-1, with D maybe TRBD1 (5 bases). Between the trimmed V and J ends, which lost 2 bases and 3 bases, there was a span of 14 bases. Germline V lookup: CDR1 SGHKS, CDR2 YYEKEE (reference sequence). This CDR3 is built from 15 residues. CDR3 residues: CASSLTVGGDTEAFF. CDR3 DNA sequence: TGTGCCAGCAGCTTAACAGTGGGAGGGGACACTGAAGCTTTCTTT.

The chain joins TRBV6-5 to TRBJ2-3; 10 positions match TRBD2. The CDR3 is 14 amino acids. Germline V gene sequence: CDR1 MNHEY, CDR2 SVGAGI. Unmatched junction bases numbered 2, after V lost 2 bases and J lost 6 bases. The CDR3 protein is CASSYLAGVDTQYF. In nucleotides, the CDR3 is TGTGCCAGCAGTTACCTAGCGGGGGTGGATACGCAGTATTTT.

The J gene is TRBJ2-7, the V gene TRBV18, with TRBD2 identical over 7 bases. Germline-derived CDR1 and CDR2 are KGHSH and LQKENI. Trimming cost V 3 bases and J 3 bases; bases outside gene matches: 5. The CDR3 totals 14 residues. The CDR3 bases are TGTGCCAGCTCACCTCCGGGACTAAACTACGAGCAGTACTTC. Its protein product is CASSPPGLNYEQYF.

In its sample, this clone was seen many times. The V and J genes are TRBV2 and TRBJ2-7; a weak D match, TRBD1 (6 bases). The germline gives CDR1 SNHLY, CDR2 FYNNEI. The CDR3 totals 13 residues. Trimming pared 6 bases from V and 5 bases from J, leaving 14 bases between. The CDR3 sequence is CASRVENRDEQYF. As DNA, the CDR3 is TGTGCCAGCAGAGTCGAAAACAGGGACGAGCAGTACTTC.

This CDR3 is CASSSGGGGSAKNIQYF. In DNA form, the CDR3 reads TGTGCCAGCAGCTCTGGGGGCGGGGGGTCGGCCAAAAACATTCAGTACTTC. The gene calls are TRBV11-3 and TRBJ2-4, with 8 bases lining up with TRBD2. Germline loops: CDR1 SGHNT, CDR2 YENEEA. This CDR3 has 17 residues. V trimming: 4 bases; J trimming: 1 base; junction bases outside the gene matches: 9.

In its sample, this clone was seen once. The chain links TRBV2 to TRBJ2-1; D not certain. Germline loops: CDR1 SNHLY, CDR2 FYNNEI. CDR3 length: 15 residues. Trimming took off 7 bases at V and 2 bases at J, with 15 bases between the two ends. The DNA of the CDR3 is TGTGCCAGCACGAGCTCACGAAACGCCTACAATGAGCAGTTCTTC. Translating it yields CASTSSRNAYNEQFF.

The chain uses TRBV19 and TRBJ1-1, with 7 bases lining up with TRBD1. V lost 5 bases, J lost 0 bases, and 9 bases stayed unmatched. This CDR3 has 16 amino acids. Germline CDR1 is LNHDA and CDR2 is SQIVND (reference sequence). CDR3 amino acids: CASSPAPTGLNTEAFF. In DNA form, the CDR3 reads TGTGCCAGTAGTCCCGCCCCGACAGGGTTGAACACTGAAGCTTTCTTT.

The rearrangement links TRBV5-1 to TRBJ2-5; 8 nucleotides match TRBD1. The CDR3 is 16 residues long. With 0 bases clipped from V and 2 bases from J, the junction kept 6 bases outside the gene matches. Germline values: CDR1 SGHRS, CDR2 YFSETQ. The CDR3 loop reads CASSLGQGLGQETQYF. As DNA, the CDR3 is TGCGCCAGCAGCTTGGGACAGGGGCTGGGGCAAGAGACCCAGTACTTC.

This clone was detected only a few times. The CDR3 coding sequence is TGTGCCAGCCTGGTGTCAGGGCAGAACACTGAAGCTTTCTTT. It translates to CASLVSGQNTEAFF. The chain employs TRBV2 and TRBJ1-1, with a possible D match to TRBD1 (5 bases). Trimming removed 8 bases at V and 1 base at J, with 14 bases between. Germline values: CDR1 SNHLY, CDR2 FYNNEI. The CDR3 loop spans 14 amino acids.

The V gene is TRBV28, the J gene TRBJ1-2, with 10 bases matching TRBD1. This CDR3 has 16 residues. With 6 bases clipped from V and 7 bases from J, the junction kept 14 bases outside the gene matches. CDR1 MDHEN and CDR2 SYDVKM come from the germline V gene. CDR3 sequence reads: CASRFPPGTGESGYTF. CDR3 sequence (DNA): TGTGCCAGCAGGTTCCCGCCCGGGACAGGGGAAAGTGGCTACACCTTC.

The rearrangement joins TRBV10-3 to TRBJ1-1; 7 nucleotides align to TRBD1. V dropped 6 bases and J dropped 3; count of bases not matched to a gene: 4. The length of the CDR3 is 13 residues. Germline CDR1 is ENHRY and CDR2 is SYGVKD. The CDR3 sequence is CAIRIDRDTEAFF. The DNA for the CDR3 is TGTGCCATCAGGATTGACAGGGACACTGAAGCTTTCTTT.

This rearrangement joins TRBV12-3 or TRBV12-4 to TRBJ1-2; D is perhaps TRBD1 (6 bases). The CDR3 consists of 13 residues. The ends were cut back, 8 bases at V and 6 bases at J, with 16 bases in the middle. CDR3 amino acids: CASGLREGDGYTF. The CDR3 DNA reads as TGTGCCAGCGGGTTAAGGGAGGGGGATGGCTACACCTTC.